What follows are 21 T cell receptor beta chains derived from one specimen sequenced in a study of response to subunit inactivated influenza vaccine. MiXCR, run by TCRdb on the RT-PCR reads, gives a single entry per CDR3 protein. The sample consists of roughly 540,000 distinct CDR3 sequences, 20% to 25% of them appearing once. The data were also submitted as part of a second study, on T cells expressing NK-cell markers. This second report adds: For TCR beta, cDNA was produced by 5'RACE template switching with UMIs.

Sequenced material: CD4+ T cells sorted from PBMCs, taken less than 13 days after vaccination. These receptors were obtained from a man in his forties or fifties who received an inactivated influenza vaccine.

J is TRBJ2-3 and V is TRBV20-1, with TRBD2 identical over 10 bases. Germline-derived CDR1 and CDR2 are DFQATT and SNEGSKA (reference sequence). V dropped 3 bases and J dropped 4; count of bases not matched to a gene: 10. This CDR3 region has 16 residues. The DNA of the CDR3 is TGCAGTGCTAGCGGTTCAGCGGGGGGGCTCGCAGATACGCAGTATTTT. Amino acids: CSASGSAGGLADTQYF.

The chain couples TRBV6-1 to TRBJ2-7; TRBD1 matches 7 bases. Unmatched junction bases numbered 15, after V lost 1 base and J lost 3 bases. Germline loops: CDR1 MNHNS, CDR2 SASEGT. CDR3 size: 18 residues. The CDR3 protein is CASSEEGQLVRGSYEQYF. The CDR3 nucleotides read TGTGCCAGCAGTGAAGAGGGACAGTTGGTCCGGGGAAGCTACGAGCAGTACTTC.

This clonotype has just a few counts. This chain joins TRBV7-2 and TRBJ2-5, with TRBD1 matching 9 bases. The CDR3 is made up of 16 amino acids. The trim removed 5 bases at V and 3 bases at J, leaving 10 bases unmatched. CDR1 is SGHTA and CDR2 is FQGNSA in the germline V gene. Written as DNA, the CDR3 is TGTGCCAGCAGCGTAAGAGTGGGACAGGGAAAAGAGACCCAGTACTTC. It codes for CASSVRVGQGKETQYF.

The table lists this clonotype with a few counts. DNA for the CDR3: TGTGCCAGCAGCTTAGTCGTAGGGCAGAATCAGCCCCAGCATTTT. Encoded protein: CASSLVVGQNQPQHF. The chain links TRBV7-2 to TRBJ1-5; D not certain. Germline V gives CDR1 SGHTA, CDR2 FQGNSA. V lost 1 base and J lost 4, with 11 bases in between. The CDR3 runs to 15 residues.

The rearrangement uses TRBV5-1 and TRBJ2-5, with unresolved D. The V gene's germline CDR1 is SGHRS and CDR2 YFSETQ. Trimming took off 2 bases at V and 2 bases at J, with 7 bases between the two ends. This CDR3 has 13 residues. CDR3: CASSFDPQETQYF. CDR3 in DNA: TGCGCCAGCAGCTTCGACCCACAAGAGACCCAGTACTTC.

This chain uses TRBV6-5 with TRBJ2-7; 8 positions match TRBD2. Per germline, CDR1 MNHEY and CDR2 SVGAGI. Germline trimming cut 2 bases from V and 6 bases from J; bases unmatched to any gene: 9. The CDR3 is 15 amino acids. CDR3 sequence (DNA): TGTGCCAGCAGTTACCGCGGGACTAGAGTCGGCGAGCAGTACTTC. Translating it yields CASSYRGTRVGEQYF.

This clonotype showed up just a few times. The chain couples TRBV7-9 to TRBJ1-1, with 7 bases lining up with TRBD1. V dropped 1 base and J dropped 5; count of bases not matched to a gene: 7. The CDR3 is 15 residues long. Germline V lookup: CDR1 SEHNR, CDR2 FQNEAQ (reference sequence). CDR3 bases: TGTGCCAGCAGCTTAGAGACAGGGTCGGGAACTGAAGCTTTCTTT. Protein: CASSLETGSGTEAFF.

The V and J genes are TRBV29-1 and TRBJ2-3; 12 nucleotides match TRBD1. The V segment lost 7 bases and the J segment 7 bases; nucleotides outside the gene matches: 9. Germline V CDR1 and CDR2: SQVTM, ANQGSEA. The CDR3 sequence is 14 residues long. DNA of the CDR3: TGCAGCGCTGGGACAGGGGGCTTAGTTTATACGCAGTATTTT. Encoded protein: CSAGTGGLVYTQYF.

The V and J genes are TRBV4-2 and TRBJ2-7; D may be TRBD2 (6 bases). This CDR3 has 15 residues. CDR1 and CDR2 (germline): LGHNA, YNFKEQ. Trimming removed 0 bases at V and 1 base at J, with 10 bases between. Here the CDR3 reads CASSQDSGSSYEQYF. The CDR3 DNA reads TGTGCCAGCAGCCAAGACAGCGGGTCGTCCTACGAGCAGTACTTC.

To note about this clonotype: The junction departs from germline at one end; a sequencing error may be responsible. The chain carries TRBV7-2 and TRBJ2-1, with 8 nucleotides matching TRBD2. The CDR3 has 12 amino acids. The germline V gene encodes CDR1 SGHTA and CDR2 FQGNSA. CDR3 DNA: TGTGCCAGCAGCTCCGGTCCGGGGGGGCCGCTCTTC. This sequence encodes CASSSGPGGPLF.

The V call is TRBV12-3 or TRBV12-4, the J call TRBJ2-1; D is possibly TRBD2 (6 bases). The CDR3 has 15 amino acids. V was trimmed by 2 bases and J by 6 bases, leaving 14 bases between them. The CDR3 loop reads CASSLSGRRGNEQFF. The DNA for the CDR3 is TGTGCCAGCAGTTTAAGCGGCAGGCGGGGCAATGAGCAGTTCTTC.

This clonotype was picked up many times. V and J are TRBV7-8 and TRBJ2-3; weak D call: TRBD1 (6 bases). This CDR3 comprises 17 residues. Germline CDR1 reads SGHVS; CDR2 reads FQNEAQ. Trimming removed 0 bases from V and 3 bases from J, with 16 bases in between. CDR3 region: CASSLAGPGVPTDTQYF. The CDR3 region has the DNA TGTGCCAGCAGCTTAGCTGGCCCAGGGGTACCAACAGATACGCAGTATTTT.

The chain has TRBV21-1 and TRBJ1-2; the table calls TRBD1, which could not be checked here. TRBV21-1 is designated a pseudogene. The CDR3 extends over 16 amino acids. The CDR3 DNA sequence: TGTGCCAGCAGCAAAGCTTCAGGGGCAACTAACTATGGCTACACCTTC. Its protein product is CASSKASGATNYGYTF.

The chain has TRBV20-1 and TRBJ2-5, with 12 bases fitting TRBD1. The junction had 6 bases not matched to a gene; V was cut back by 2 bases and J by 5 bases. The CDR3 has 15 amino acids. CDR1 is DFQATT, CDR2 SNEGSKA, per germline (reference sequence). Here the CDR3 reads CSARPGTGGGETQYF. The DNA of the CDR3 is TGCAGTGCTAGACCCGGGACAGGGGGCGGCGAGACCCAGTACTTC.

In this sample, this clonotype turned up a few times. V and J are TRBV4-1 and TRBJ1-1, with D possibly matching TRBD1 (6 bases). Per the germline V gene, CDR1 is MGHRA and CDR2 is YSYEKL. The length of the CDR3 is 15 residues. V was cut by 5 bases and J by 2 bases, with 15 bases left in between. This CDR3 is CASSEQTGFNTEAFF. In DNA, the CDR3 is TGCGCCAGCAGCGAACAAACAGGGTTCAACACTGAAGCTTTCTTT.

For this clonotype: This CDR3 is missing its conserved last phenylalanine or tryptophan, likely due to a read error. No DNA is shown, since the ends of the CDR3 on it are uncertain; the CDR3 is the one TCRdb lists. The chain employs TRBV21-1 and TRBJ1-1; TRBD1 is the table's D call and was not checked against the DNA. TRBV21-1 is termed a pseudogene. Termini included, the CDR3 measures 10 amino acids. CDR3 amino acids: CASSKSGGHG.

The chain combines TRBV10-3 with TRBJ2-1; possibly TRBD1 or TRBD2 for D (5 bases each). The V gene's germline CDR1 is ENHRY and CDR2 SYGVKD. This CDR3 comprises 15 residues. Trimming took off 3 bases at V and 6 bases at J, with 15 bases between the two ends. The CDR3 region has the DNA TGTGCCATCAGTGACGGGAAGGGGCTTGGCAATGAGCAGTTCTTC. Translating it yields CAISDGKGLGNEQFF.

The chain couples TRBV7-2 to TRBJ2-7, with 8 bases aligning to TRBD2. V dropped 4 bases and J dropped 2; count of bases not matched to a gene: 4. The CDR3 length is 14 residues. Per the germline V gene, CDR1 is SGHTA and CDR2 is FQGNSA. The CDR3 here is CASSYSGIPYEQYF. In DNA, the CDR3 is TGTGCCAGCAGCTATAGCGGGATTCCCTACGAGCAGTACTTC.

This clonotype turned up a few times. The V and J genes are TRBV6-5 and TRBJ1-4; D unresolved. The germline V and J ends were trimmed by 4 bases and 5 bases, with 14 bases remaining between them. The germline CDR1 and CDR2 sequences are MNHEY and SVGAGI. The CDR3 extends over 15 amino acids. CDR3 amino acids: CASSSSGRSNEKLFF. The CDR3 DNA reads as TGTGCCAGCAGTTCATCTGGACGGTCGAATGAAAAACTGTTTTTT.

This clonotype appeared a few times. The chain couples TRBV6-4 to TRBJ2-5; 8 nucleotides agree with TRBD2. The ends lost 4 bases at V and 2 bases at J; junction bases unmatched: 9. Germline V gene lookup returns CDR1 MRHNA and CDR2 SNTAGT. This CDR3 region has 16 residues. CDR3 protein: CASSGSSTSAQETQYF. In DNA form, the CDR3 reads TGTGCCAGCAGTGGATCTTCGACTAGCGCGCAAGAGACCCAGTACTTC.

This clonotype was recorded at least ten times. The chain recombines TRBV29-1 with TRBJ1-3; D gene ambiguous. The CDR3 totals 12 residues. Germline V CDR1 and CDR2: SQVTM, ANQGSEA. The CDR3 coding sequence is TGCGGCAAGCAAGAGGGTGGAAACACCATATATTTT. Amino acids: CGKQEGGNTIYF.